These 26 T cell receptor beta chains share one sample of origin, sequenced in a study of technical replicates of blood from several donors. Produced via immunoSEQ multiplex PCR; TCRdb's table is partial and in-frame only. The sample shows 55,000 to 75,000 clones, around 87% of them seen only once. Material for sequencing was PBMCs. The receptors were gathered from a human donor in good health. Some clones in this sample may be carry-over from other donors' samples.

CDR3 sequence: CASSFSGIKEQYF. CDR3 DNA: TGTGCCAGCAGTTTTTCAGGAATCAAGGAGCAGTACTTC. The chain recombines TRBV27 with TRBJ2-7; D is undetermined. The length of the CDR3 is 13 residues. V was shortened by 3 bases and J by 7 bases, with 13 bases between the two germline ends. Germline loops: CDR1 MNHEY, CDR2 SMNVEV (reference sequence).

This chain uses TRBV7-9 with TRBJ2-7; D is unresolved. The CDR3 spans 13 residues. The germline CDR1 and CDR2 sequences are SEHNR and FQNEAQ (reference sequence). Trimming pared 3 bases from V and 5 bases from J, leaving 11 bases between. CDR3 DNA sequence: TGTGCCAGCAGCTTTTTACTACGGAACGAGCAGTACTTC. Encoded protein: CASSFLLRNEQYF.

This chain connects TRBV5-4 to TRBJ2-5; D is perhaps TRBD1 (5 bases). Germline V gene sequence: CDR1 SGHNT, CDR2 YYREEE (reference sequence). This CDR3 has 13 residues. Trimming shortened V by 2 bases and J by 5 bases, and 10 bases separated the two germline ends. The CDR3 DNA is TGTGCCAGCAGCTTCGGCAGGGCGGAGACCCAGTACTTC. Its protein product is CASSFGRAETQYF. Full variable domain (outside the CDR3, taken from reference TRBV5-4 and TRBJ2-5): ETGVTQSPTHLIKTRGQQVTLRCSSQSGHNTVSWYQQALGQGPQFIFQYYREEENGRGNFPPRFSGLQFPNYSSELNVNALELDDSALYLCASSFGRAETQYFGPGTRLLVL.

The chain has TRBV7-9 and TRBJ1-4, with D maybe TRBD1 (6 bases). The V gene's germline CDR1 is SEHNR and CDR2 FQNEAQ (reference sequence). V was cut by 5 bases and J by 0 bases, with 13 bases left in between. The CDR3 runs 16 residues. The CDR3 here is CASSKGQQATNEKLFF. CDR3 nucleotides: TGTGCCAGCAGCAAAGGACAGCAGGCAACTAATGAAAAACTGTTTTTT.

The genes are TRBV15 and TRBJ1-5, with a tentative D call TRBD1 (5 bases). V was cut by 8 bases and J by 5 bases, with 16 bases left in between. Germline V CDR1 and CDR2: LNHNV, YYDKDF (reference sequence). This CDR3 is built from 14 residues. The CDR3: CATGQNRGDQPQHF. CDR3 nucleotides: TGTGCCACCGGGCAGAATCGGGGGGATCAGCCCCAGCATTTT.

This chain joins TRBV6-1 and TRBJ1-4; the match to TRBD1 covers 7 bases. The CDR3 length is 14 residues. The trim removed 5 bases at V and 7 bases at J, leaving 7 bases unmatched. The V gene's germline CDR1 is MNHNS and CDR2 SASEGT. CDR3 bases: TGTGCCAGCAGTCCGGCGACAGGGTCTGAAAAACTGTTTTTT. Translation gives CASSPATGSEKLFF.

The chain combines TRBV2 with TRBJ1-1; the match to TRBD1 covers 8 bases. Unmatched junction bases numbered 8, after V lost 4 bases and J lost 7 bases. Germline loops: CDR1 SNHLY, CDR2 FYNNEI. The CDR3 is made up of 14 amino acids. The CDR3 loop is CASSGAGGDNEAFF. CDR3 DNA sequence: TGTGCCAGCAGTGGGGCAGGGGGCGATAATGAAGCTTTCTTT.

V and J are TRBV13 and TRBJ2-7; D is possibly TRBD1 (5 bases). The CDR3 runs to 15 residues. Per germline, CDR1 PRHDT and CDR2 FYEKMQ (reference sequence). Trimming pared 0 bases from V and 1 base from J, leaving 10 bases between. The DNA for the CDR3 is TGTGCCAGCAGCTTAGGAAGGGGATCGTCCTACGAGCAGTACTTC. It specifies CASSLGRGSSYEQYF.

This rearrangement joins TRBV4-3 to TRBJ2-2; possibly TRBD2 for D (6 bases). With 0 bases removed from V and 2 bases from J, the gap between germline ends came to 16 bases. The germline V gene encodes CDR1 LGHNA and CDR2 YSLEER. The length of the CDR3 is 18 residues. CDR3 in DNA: TGCGCCAGCAGCCAAGATAAGTCAAGCGGGTTTAACACCGGGGAGCTGTTTTTT. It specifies CASSQDKSSGFNTGELFF.

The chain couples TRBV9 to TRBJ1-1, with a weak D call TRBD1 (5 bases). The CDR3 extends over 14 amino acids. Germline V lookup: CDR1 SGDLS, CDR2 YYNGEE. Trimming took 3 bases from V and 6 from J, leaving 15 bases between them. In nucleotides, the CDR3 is TGTGCCAGCAGCGCAGTCGACAGTCTCGCTGAAGCTTTCTTT. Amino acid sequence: CASSAVDSLAEAFF.

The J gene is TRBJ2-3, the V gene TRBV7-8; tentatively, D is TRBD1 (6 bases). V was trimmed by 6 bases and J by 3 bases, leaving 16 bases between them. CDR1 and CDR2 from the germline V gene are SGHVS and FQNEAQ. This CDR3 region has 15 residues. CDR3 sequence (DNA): TGTGCCAGCAGACCGACAGGCGGCGGTACAGATACGCAGTATTTT. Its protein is CASRPTGGGTDTQYF.

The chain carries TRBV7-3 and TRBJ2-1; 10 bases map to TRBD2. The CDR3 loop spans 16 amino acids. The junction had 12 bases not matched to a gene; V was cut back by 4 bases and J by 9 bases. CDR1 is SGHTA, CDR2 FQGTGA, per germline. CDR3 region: CASSSRTSGARREQFF. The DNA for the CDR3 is TGTGCCAGCAGCTCAAGGACTAGCGGAGCCAGGCGTGAGCAGTTCTTC.

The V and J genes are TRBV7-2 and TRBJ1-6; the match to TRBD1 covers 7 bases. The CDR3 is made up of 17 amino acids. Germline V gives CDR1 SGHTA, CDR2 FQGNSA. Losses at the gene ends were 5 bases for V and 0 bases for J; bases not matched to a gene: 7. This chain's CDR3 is CASSGGTVSSYNSPLHF. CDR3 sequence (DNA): TGTGCCAGCAGCGGTGGGACAGTCAGCTCCTATAATTCACCCCTCCACTTT.

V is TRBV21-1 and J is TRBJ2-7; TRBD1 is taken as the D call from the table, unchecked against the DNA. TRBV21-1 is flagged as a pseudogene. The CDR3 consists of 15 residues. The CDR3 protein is CASSGFTGQVHEQYF. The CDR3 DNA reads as TGTGCCAGCAGCGGGTTCACGGGACAGGTCCACGAGCAGTACTTC.

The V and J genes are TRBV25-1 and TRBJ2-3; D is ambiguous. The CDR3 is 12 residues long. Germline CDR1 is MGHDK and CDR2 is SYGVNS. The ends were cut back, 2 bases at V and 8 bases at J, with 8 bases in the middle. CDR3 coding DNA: TGTGCCAGCAGTGAAAAATCCCGTACGCAGTATTTT. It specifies CASSEKSRTQYF.

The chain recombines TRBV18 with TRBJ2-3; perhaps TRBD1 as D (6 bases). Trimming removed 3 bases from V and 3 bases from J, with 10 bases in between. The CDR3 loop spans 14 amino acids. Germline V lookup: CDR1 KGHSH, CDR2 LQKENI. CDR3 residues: CASSPRGQTDTQYF. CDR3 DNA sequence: TGTGCCAGCTCACCCCGAGGACAGACAGATACGCAGTATTTT.

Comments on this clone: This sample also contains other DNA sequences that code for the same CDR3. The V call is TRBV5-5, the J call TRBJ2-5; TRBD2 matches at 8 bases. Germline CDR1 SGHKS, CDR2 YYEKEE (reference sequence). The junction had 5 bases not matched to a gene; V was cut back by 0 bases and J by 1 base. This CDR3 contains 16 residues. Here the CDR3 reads CASSLGAGGIQETQYF. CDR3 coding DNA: TGTGCCAGCAGCTTGGGGGCGGGGGGCATCCAAGAGACCCAGTACTTC.

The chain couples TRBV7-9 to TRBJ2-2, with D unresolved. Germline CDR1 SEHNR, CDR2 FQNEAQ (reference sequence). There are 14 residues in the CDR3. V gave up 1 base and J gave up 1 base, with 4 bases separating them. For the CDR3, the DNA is TGTGCCAGCAGCTTAGGAGGGAACACCGGGGAGCTGTTTTTT. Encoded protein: CASSLGGNTGELFF.

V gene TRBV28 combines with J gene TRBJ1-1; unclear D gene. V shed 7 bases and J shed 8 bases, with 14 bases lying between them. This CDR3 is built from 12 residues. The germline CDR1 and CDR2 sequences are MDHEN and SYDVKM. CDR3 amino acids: CASTLTKGEAFF. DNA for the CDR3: TGTGCCAGCACCCTGACTAAAGGGGAAGCTTTCTTT.

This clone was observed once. The CDR3 DNA follows: TGCGCCAGCAGCCAAACATGGACTTCCGGGGAGCTGTTTTTT. It is translated as CASSQTWTSGELFF. The genes are TRBV4-3 and TRBJ2-2, with D possibly being TRBD2 (5 bases). Per germline, CDR1 LGHNA and CDR2 YSLEER. The CDR3 length is 14 residues. Trimming left V 2 bases short and J 6 bases short, with 10 bases between.

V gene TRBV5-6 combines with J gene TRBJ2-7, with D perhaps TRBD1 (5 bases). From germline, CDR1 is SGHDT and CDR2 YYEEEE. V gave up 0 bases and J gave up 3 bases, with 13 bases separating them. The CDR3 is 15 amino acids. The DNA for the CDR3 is TGTGCCAGCAGCTTGGCGGCAGGGTTAGGCTACGAGCAGTACTTC. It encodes CASSLAAGLGYEQYF.

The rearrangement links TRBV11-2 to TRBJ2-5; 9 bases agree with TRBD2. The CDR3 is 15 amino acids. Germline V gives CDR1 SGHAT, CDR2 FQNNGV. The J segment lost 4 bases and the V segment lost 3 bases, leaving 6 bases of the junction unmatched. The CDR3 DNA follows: TGTGCCAGCAGCTTGGGGCTAGCGGGGCGAGAGACCCAGTACTTC. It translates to CASSLGLAGRETQYF.

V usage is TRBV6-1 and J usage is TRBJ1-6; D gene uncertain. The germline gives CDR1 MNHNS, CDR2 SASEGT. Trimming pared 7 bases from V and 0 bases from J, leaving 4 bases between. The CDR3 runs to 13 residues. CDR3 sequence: CASKSSYNSPLHF. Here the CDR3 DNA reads TGTGCCAGCAAGAGCTCCTATAATTCACCCCTCCACTTT.

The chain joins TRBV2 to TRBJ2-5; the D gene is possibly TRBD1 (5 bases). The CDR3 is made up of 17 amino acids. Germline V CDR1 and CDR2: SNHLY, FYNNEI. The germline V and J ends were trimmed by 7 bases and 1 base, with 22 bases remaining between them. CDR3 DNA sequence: TGTGCCAGCAATACCGAAGGGGCAGGGTACCTCCAAGAGACCCAGTACTTC. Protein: CASNTEGAGYLQETQYF. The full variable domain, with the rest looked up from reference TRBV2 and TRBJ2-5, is EPEVTQTPSHQVTQMGQEVILRCVPISNHLYFYWYRQILGQKVEFLVSFYNNEISEKSEIFDDQFSVERPDGSNFTLKIRSTKLEDSAMYFCASNTEGAGYLQETQYFGPGTRLLVL.

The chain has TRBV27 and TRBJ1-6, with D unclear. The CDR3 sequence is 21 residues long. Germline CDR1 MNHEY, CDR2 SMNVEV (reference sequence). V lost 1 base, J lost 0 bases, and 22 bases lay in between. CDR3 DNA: TGTGCCAGCAGTTTATTGTTCGGAGGACGGGTTCAGAGCTCCTATAATTCACCCCTCCACTTT. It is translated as CASSLLFGGRVQSSYNSPLHF.

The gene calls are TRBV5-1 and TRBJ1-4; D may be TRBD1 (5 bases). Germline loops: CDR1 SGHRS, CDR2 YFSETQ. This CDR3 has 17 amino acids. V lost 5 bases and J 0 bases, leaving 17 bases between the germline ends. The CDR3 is CASRLSGLTTTNEKLFF. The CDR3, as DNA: TGCGCCAGCAGGCTCTCGGGACTCACGACAACTAATGAAAAACTGTTTTTT.